This TCR beta chain was recorded in a study of response to subunit inactivated influenza vaccine. V was cut by 1 base and J by 0 bases, with 13 bases left in between. This CDR3 spans 16 amino acids. Germline CDR1 is MNHEY and CDR2 is SVGEGT. TCRdb used MiXCR to reprocess the RT-PCR reads, holding one entry per CDR3 protein. The table includes more than 550,000 distinct CDR3 sequences, about 12% detected once. With respect to this clonotype: Its target is not known.

Study-wide results and caveats: The study's authors posited that every seasonal influenza vaccination enlists few new T cells.

The specimen comprised PBMCs from blood, sampled on the day of vaccination. The clonotype originates from a man aged 50-60 years who received an inactivated influenza vaccine. The chain employs TRBV6-2 or TRBV6-3 and TRBJ2-7; D ambiguous. The CDR3 spells CASSYFSAGVSYEQYF. As DNA, the CDR3 is TGTGCCAGCAGTTACTTTAGTGCTGGGGTCTCCTACGAGCAGTACTTC.